This T cell receptor (beta chain) was identified in a study of cytomegalovirus exposure and HLA in healthy donors. The wider study: The approximately 110 validation repertoires used a platform that matched the one used for the 666 first-cohort repertoires, as a later analysis reported. Overall study results and limits: Reported results showed that the classifier diagnosed cytomegalovirus status with high specificity and sensitivity. Within the 95 to 150 validation repertoires, first-cohort TCR clusters tended to co-occur, according to a later analysis. Among TCR beta chains, those listed as cytomegalovirus-associated numbered some 170.

Trimming shortened V by 8 bases and J by 6 bases, and 14 bases separated the two germline ends. The CDR3 is made up of 13 amino acids. CDR1 is MNHNS, CDR2 SASEGT, per germline. There are a few counts of this clone. Its antigen is still unknown. The protocol was immunoSEQ multiplex PCR, while the TCRdb copy is restricted to in-frame clones and leaves out a portion. The data contain 150,000 to 200,000 clones, 80% to 85% of them seen just once; the ten biggest clones take up around 1.2%. The chain combines TRBV6-1 with TRBJ1-5; D ambiguous. The clonotype comes from a woman younger than 45 in good health and CMV-seronegative. The sequenced material came from PBMCs. The CDR3 loop reads CASRRERSQPQHF. CDR3 DNA: TGTGCCAGCCGGCGGGAGAGGTCTCAGCCCCAGCATTTT.